This paragraph reports one TCR beta chain. Its cognate antigen is unknown. 13 Jbeta primers and 60 Vbeta primers were used for the PCR. Sequencing was performed with immunoSEQ multiplex PCR; in TCRdb, only in-frame clones are kept and a portion is missing. The repertoire consists of approximately 77,000 clones, with 78% occurring once and the leading ten covering 4% to 5.5%. Germline assignment: CDR1 SGHNT and CDR2 YYREEE (reference sequence). Trimming removed 4 bases from V and 2 bases from J; junction bases left unmatched: 5. The CDR3 consists of 15 residues. The entry originates in a study of cytomegalovirus exposure and HLA in healthy donors. The study's findings and limits: Researchers reportedly found TCR beta sequences accurately predicted most subjects' HLA-A and HLA-B alleles. An analysis that came later showed most CMV-associated TCR beta chains appearing HLA-restricted. An analysis was carried out at a later point. It showed that HLA-associated TCR beta chains were more clonally expanded than equally common non-associated chains. The authors later linked a missense DCLRE1C variant to TCR beta V- and J-gene trimming.

Sequenced material: PBMCs. The V and J genes are TRBV5-4 and TRBJ2-7; 11 bases are a match to TRBD2. The sequence came from a man aged 35 to 55 in good health and CMV-seronegative. The CDR3 bases are TGTGCCAGCAGCCCTGGGACTAGCGGACCCTACGAGCAGTACTTC. Translation gives CASSPGTSGPYEQYF.